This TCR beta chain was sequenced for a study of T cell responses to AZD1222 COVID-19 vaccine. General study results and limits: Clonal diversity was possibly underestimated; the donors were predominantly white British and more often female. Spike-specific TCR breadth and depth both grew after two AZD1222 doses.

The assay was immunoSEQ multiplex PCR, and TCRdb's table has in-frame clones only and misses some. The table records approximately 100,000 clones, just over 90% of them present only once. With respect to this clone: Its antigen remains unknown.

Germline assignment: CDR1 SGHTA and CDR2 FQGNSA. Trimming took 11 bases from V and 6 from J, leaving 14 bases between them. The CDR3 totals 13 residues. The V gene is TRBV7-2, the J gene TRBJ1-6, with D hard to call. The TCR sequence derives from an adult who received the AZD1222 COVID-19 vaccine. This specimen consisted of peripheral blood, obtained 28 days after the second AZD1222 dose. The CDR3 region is CAGREHINSPLHF. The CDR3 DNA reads TGTGCCGGCCGGGAGCACATTAATTCACCCCTCCACTTT.